These T cell receptor beta chains were read from a single sample in a study of shared clonotypes between healthy human individuals. Data came from immunoSEQ multiplex PCR; TCRdb stores just in-frame clones and leaves some out. Of 2 million to 3 million clones in the sample, over 85% were seen once. Sequencing input: naive CD4+ T cells from PBMCs. Receptor source: a man younger than 30 in good health. Some clones in this sample may be carry-over from other donors' samples. CDR3s include the opening cysteine and the closing phenylalanine or tryptophan. The D gene is left open where the match is weak. Size is omitted from some rows. Given values are once, few, many or a class for expanded clones.

>TRBJ2-2|-|TRBV14|-
TGTGCCAGCAGCAAGGGGGCGAACACCGGGGAGCTGTTTTTT
CASSKGANTGELFF
>TRBJ1-1|-|TRBV19|-
TGTGCCAGTAGTATAGAAGGAGGTGGAAAGAACACTGAAGCTTTCTTT
CASSIEGGGKNTEAFF
>TRBJ1-3|-|TRBV25-1|-
TGTGCCAGCATTGGGCAAAACCCTGGAAACACCATATATTTT
CASIGQNPGNTIYF
>TRBJ1-2|-|TRBV10-3|-
TGTGCCATCAGTGATGGTGGGAGTAAGGGATTCTATGGCTACACCTTC
CAISDGGSKGFYGYTF
>TRBJ2-1|-|TRBV6-1|-
TGTGCCAGCAGTGAAGGGTACAGAGTTGAGCAGTTCTTC
CASSEGYRVEQFF
>TRBJ1-5|-|TRBV6-1|-
TGTGCCAGCAGTGAAAGAGGGGTTAGCAATCAGCCCCAGCATTTT
CASSERGVSNQPQHF
>TRBJ1-2|-|TRBV5-6|-
TGTGCCAGCAGCGAAGGGGGCTATGGCTACACCTTC
CASSEGGYGYTF
>TRBJ2-7|-|TRBV19|-
TGTGCCAGTCGCCCCCGGACAGGGAGGGTCTACGAGCAGTACTTC
CASRPRTGRVYEQYF
>TRBJ2-5|-|TRBV11-2|-
TGTGCCAGCAGCTTAGCGGCCCTGACCCAGTACTTC
CASSLAALTQYF
>TRBJ2-2|TRBD2|TRBV29-1|-
TGCAGCGTGTCTCTCGGGAGGACTACGAACACCGGGGAGCTGTTTTTT
CSVSLGRTTNTGELFF
>TRBJ1-3|TRBD1|TRBV5-4|-
TGTGCCAGCAGATCACAGGGGGAAGGGTCTGGAAACACCATATATTTT
CASRSQGEGSGNTIYF
>TRBJ1-1|-|TRBV29-1|-
TGCAGCGTTGTTCTCGCCCGGGACACTGAAGCTTTCTTT
CSVVLARDTEAFF
>TRBJ2-3|-|TRBV6-5|-
TGTGCCAGCAGTCGCAGGAGGGGCGATACGCAGTATTTT
CASSRRRGDTQYF
>TRBJ2-5|TRBD1|TRBV7-9|-
TGTGCCAGCAGCTCCCGGGACAGGGGGTTGGAGACCCAGTACTTC
CASSSRDRGLETQYF
>TRBJ2-7|-|TRBV28|-
TGTGCCAGCAGCCCCCCGGGCGGGGGCCTTTACGAGCAGTACTTC
CASSPPGGGLYEQYF
>TRBJ1-4|-|TRBV15|-
TGTGCCACCAGCAGAGATTCAAGATGGGGCGCAACTAATGAAAAACTGTTTTTT
CATSRDSRWGATNEKLFF
>TRBJ1-1|TRBD1|TRBV15|-
TGTGCCACCAGCAGAGGAGACAGGGCCACTGAAGCTTTCTTT
CATSRGDRATEAFF
>TRBJ2-7|TRBD2|TRBV15|-
TGTGCCACCAGCAGAGGGACTAGCGGATCCTACGAGCAGTACTTC
CATSRGTSGSYEQYF
>TRBJ2-5|-|TRBV18|-
TGTGCCAGCTCACCATTTGGCCATAAGAGTGAGCAGTACTTC
CASSPFGHKSEQYF
>TRBJ2-2|-|TRBV5-1|-
TGCGCCAGCAGCCAGATCACAAACACCGGGGAGCTGTTTTTT
CASSQITNTGELFF
>TRBJ1-1|TRBD1|TRBV10-2|-
TGCGCCAGCAGTGCAGGGGGCACGTTAACTGAAGCTTTCTTT
CASSAGGTLTEAFF
>TRBJ1-1|-|TRBV6-6|-
TGTGCCAGCAGTAACACCCCGGGGGCGCGGACTGAAGCTTTCTTT
CASSNTPGARTEAFF
>TRBJ2-2|TRBD1|TRBV18|once
TGTGCCAGCTCACGGGGACAGGGGAACACCGGGGAGCTGTTTTTT
CASSRGQGNTGELFF
>TRBJ2-7|-|TRBV2|-
TGTGCCAGCCTACAGGACACCTCCTACGAGCAGTACTTC
CASLQDTSYEQYF
>TRBJ2-1|-|TRBV25-1|-
TGTGCCAGCAGTCAACTGGACATCGGCCCCAATGAGCAGTTCTTC
CASSQLDIGPNEQFF
>TRBJ2-1|TRBD2|TRBV14|-
TGTGCCAGCAGCCAACTAAGGACTAGCGGGAGGGCCAATGAGCAGTTCTTC
CASSQLRTSGRANEQFF